These 20 T cell receptor beta chains were all obtained from the same sample, sequenced in a study of blood T cell repertoires in COVID-19. Sequencing was performed with immunoSEQ multiplex PCR; in TCRdb, only in-frame clones are kept and a portion is missing. The table lists 300,000 to 350,000 clones, around 87% of them singletons. Sequenced material: PBMCs or T cells enriched from blood (not recorded which). The receptors shown here come from a woman between 18 and 29 years old with acute COVID-19.

The chain links TRBV28 to TRBJ1-2, with TRBD1 matching 9 bases. The CDR3 sequence is 14 residues long. Per germline, CDR1 MDHEN and CDR2 SYDVKM. V lost 5 bases to trimming and J lost 4 bases; unmatched junction nucleotides: 5. The CDR3 sequence is CASSRGTGIYGYTF. The CDR3 bases are TGTGCCAGCAGTCGTGGGACAGGGATCTATGGCTACACCTTC.

The chain links TRBV11-2 to TRBJ1-1, with 8 bases that match TRBD1. Looked up from germline, CDR1 is SGHAT and CDR2 is FQNNGV. After removal of 4 bases from V and 1 base from J, the junction contained 5 bases not matched to a gene. The length of the CDR3 is 15 residues. The DNA of the CDR3 is TGTGCCAGCAGCTCCGCCGGACAGGGGAACACTGAAGCTTTCTTT. As protein: CASSSAGQGNTEAFF.

The J gene is TRBJ2-3, the V gene TRBV7-2; 9 nucleotides align to TRBD2. Germline V CDR1 and CDR2: SGHTA, FQGNSA. This CDR3 has 16 residues. Trimming at V came to 5 bases and at J to 0 bases, leaving 6 bases not matched to a gene. The CDR3 here is CASSMPSGVSTDTQYF. The CDR3 nucleotides are TGTGCCAGCAGCATGCCTAGCGGGGTCAGCACAGATACGCAGTATTTT.

This clone was picked up a small number of times. The chain carries TRBV6-5 and TRBJ1-1, with 10 bases matching TRBD1. The CDR3 totals 15 residues. V shed 11 bases and J 0 bases; nucleotides not matched to a gene: 9. Germline CDR1 is MNHEY and CDR2 is SVGAGI. The DNA for the CDR3 is TGTGCCGCCCGGGACAGGGGATACTTGAACACTGAAGCTTTCTTT. Translated: CAARDRGYLNTEAFF.

This clone appeared a single time. V gene TRBV28 combines with J gene TRBJ2-1; D is uncertain. The V gene lost 3 bases and the J gene lost 8 bases, with 14 bases spanning the gap. The germline V gene encodes CDR1 MDHEN and CDR2 SYDVKM. The CDR3 is 14 amino acids. The CDR3 bases are TGTGCCAGCAGTTTCCAACCAGAGGCCGATGAGCAGTTCTTC. It specifies CASSFQPEADEQFF. Full variable domain (outside the CDR3, taken from reference TRBV28 and TRBJ2-1): DVKVTQSSRYLVKRTGEKVFLECVQDMDHENMFWYRQDPGLGLRLIYFSYDVKMKEKGDIPEGYSVSREKKERFSLILESASTNQTSMYLCASSFQPEADEQFFGPGTRLTVL.

This clone was counted only a few times. V is TRBV5-1 and J is TRBJ1-1; 7 bases are a match to TRBD1. V shed 3 bases and J 3 bases; nucleotides not matched to a gene: 11. In germline, CDR1 is SGHRS, CDR2 YFSETQ. The CDR3 has 16 residues. The CDR3 region has the DNA TGCGCCAGCAGCTCATCCCCACGGGACAGTTACACTGAAGCTTTCTTT. Protein: CASSSSPRDSYTEAFF.

This chain connects TRBV19 to TRBJ1-2; D is possibly TRBD1 (6 bases). The V and J ends lost 3 bases and 5 bases respectively, with 16 bases between them. This CDR3 comprises 15 residues. Germline lookup yields CDR1 LNHDA and CDR2 SQIVND (reference sequence). CDR3 DNA sequence: TGTGCCAGTAGTATTTTGACAGGCCGGGGATATGGCTACACCTTC. Translated, it gives CASSILTGRGYGYTF.

V gene TRBV28 combines with J gene TRBJ1-4; 9 bases agree with TRBD1. Per germline, CDR1 MDHEN and CDR2 SYDVKM. The length of the CDR3 is 14 residues. The J segment lost 8 bases and the V segment lost 2 bases, leaving 3 bases of the junction unmatched. The CDR3: CASSLGTGWEKLFF. In DNA, the CDR3 is TGTGCCAGCAGTTTAGGGACAGGGTGGGAAAAACTGTTTTTT.

The V gene is TRBV28, the J gene TRBJ1-6; the D is unclear. Trimming left V 5 bases short and J 6 bases short, with 11 bases between. The CDR3 has 14 residues. The germline V gene encodes CDR1 MDHEN and CDR2 SYDVKM. CDR3: CASSPPTINSPLHF. The CDR3, as DNA: TGTGCCAGCAGTCCCCCGACAATTAATTCACCCCTCCACTTT.

This chain uses TRBV9 with TRBJ1-2; D remains ambiguous. The CDR3 length is 15 residues. Per germline, CDR1 SGDLS and CDR2 YYNGEE. The V gene lost 4 bases and the J gene lost 4 bases, with 17 bases spanning the gap. The CDR3 here is CASSNNAREVYGYTF. CDR3 DNA: TGTGCCAGCAGCAATAATGCCCGGGAAGTCTATGGCTACACCTTC.

CDR3 sequence (DNA): TGCGCCAGCAGCCAAGATCGTTCAGGCGTAACACAAGAGACCCAGTACTTC. This encodes CASSQDRSGVTQETQYF. The chain combines TRBV4-1 with TRBJ2-5; D is unclear. The germline V gene has CDR1 MGHRA and CDR2 YSYEKL. CDR3 size: 17 residues. The V and J ends lost 0 bases and 2 bases respectively, with 16 bases between them.

The CDR3 spells CASSSGDSPLHF. For the CDR3, the DNA is TGTGCCAGCTCCTCGGGGGACTCACCCCTCCACTTT. The chain links TRBV3-1 (or the pseudogene TRBV3-2) to TRBJ1-6, with a tentative D call TRBD1 (5 bases). The length of the CDR3 is 12 residues. V shed 8 bases and J shed 10 bases, with 12 bases lying between them. Germline V lookup: CDR1 LGHDT, CDR2 YNNKEL (reference sequence).

This chain uses TRBV18 with TRBJ1-5, with TRBD1 identical over 10 bases. With V trimmed by 2 bases and J by 4 bases, 2 bases remained unmatched. CDR3 length: 15 amino acids. CDR1 is KGHSH, CDR2 LQKENI, per germline. The CDR3 DNA sequence: TGTGCCAGCTCACCAGGGACAGGGGAGAATCAGCCCCAGCATTTT. Its translation: CASSPGTGENQPQHF.

The rearrangement links TRBV28 to TRBJ1-3; a possible D gene is TRBD1 (6 bases). The germline V gene encodes CDR1 MDHEN and CDR2 SYDVKM. V dropped 8 bases and J dropped 0 bases, with 14 bases sitting between them. This CDR3 is built from 15 residues. The CDR3 is CASGIGGISGNTIYF. DNA for the CDR3: TGTGCCAGCGGGATTGGGGGCATCTCTGGAAACACCATATATTTT.

The gene calls are TRBV5-5 and TRBJ2-1, with D maybe TRBD2 (5 bases). The CDR3 sequence is 15 residues long. V was pared by 3 bases and J by 6 bases, with 16 bases between. CDR1 and CDR2 (germline): SGHKS, YYEKEE (reference sequence). This CDR3 is CASSYPGSARNEQFF. CDR3 DNA sequence: TGTGCCAGCAGCTATCCGGGGTCGGCTCGCAATGAGCAGTTCTTC.

The chain combines TRBV28 with TRBJ2-7, with TRBD1 identical over 7 bases. Germline trimming cut 5 bases from V and 3 bases from J; bases unmatched to any gene: 10. Germline V CDR1 and CDR2: MDHEN, SYDVKM. CDR3 length equals 15 residues. The CDR3, as DNA: TGTGCCAGCAGTACGGACAGGACCGTTTACTACGAGCAGTACTTC. Residues: CASSTDRTVYYEQYF.

The chain carries TRBV13 and TRBJ2-7; 11 bases map to TRBD2. Germline-derived CDR1 and CDR2 are PRHDT and FYEKMQ (reference sequence). With V trimmed by 5 bases and J by 4 bases, 7 bases remained unmatched. The CDR3 is 15 amino acids. CDR3 residues: CASSRSGLAVYEQYF. As DNA, the CDR3 is TGTGCCAGCAGCCGCTCGGGACTAGCGGTTTACGAGCAGTACTTC. Together with reference TRBV13 and TRBJ2-7, the CDR3 gives the full variable domain: AAGVIQSPRHLIKEKRETATLKCYPIPRHDTVYWYQQGPGQDPQFLISFYEKMQSDKGSIPDRFSAQQFSDYHSELNMSSLELGDSALYFCASSRSGLAVYEQYFGPGTRLTVT.

The chain carries TRBV6-5 and TRBJ1-4; 9 nucleotides match TRBD1. Trimming at V came to 4 bases and at J to 8 bases, leaving 8 bases not matched to a gene. The CDR3 length is 15 residues. CDR1 and CDR2 (germline): MNHEY, SVGAGI. This chain's CDR3 is CASSSVRDREEKLFF. In nucleotides, the CDR3 is TGTGCCAGCAGTTCCGTTCGGGACAGGGAAGAAAAACTGTTTTTT.

The sample holds a few counts of this clone. The genes are TRBV28 and TRBJ2-7, with 10 bases that match TRBD2. In germline, CDR1 is MDHEN, CDR2 SYDVKM. CDR3 length equals 15 residues. With V trimmed by 6 bases and J by 7 bases, 12 bases remained unmatched. The CDR3 region has the DNA TGTGCCAGCAGCCAAACCGGGACTAGCGATCGGGAGCAGTACTTC. Translation gives CASSQTGTSDREQYF. Using reference TRBV28 and TRBJ2-7 for the parts outside the CDR3, the full variable domain is DVKVTQSSRYLVKRTGEKVFLECVQDMDHENMFWYRQDPGLGLRLIYFSYDVKMKEKGDIPEGYSVSREKKERFSLILESASTNQTSMYLCASSQTGTSDREQYFGPGTRLTVT.

The V call is TRBV9, the J call TRBJ2-3; D might be TRBD2 (5 bases). Trimming cost V 2 bases and J 0 bases, with 13 bases left between them. This CDR3 spans 16 amino acids. Germline V gene data show CDR1 as SGDLS and CDR2 as YYNGEE. CDR3 bases: TGTGCCAGCAGCGTTTTCAGCGGATCTAGCACAGATACGCAGTATTTT. Its protein is CASSVFSGSSTDTQYF.